This passage covers 28 T cell receptor beta chains from one sample sequenced in a study of T cell responses to AZD1222 COVID-19 vaccine. Clones were sequenced by immunoSEQ multiplex PCR, and TCRdb holds only the in-frame ones, with some missing. This table holds some 31,000 clones, roughly 90% found once. The sequencing here drew on peripheral blood, taken 28 days after the second AZD1222 dose. The receptor source for this set is an adult who received the AZD1222 COVID-19 vaccine.

The V call is TRBV27, the J call TRBJ2-2; D is unclear. V gave up 6 bases and J gave up 7 bases, with 6 bases separating them. This CDR3 contains 11 residues. CDR1 and CDR2 from the germline V gene are MNHEY and SMNVEV (reference sequence). CDR3 sequence reads: CASRSFGELFF. The CDR3, as DNA: TGTGCCAGCAGGTCTTTCGGGGAGCTGTTTTTT.

This clone was seen only once. The chain uses TRBV30 and TRBJ2-7; no definite D call. The CDR3 loop spans 14 amino acids. Germline loops: CDR1 GTSNPN, CDR2 SVGIG (reference sequence). Trimming removed 0 bases from V and 0 bases from J, with 9 bases in between. Written as DNA, the CDR3 is TGTGCCTGGAGTGTGTACGTAAGCTCCTACGAGCAGTACTTC. It translates to CAWSVYVSSYEQYF. Drawing the rest from reference TRBV30 and TRBJ2-7, the complete variable domain is SQTIHQWPATLVQPVGSPLSLECTVEGTSNPNLYWYRQAAGRGLQLLFYSVGIGQISSEVPQNLSASRPQDRQFILSSKKLLLSDSGFYLCAWSVYVSSYEQYFGPGTRLTVT.

The V and J genes are TRBV10-3 and TRBJ2-3, with a tentative D call TRBD2 (6 bases). Trimming removed 6 bases at V and 2 bases at J, with 18 bases between. Germline values: CDR1 ENHRY, CDR2 SYGVKD. The CDR3 has 16 amino acids. The CDR3 nucleotides are TGTGCCATCAGCTACTCGGGGGACGGACACACAGATACGCAGTATTTT. As protein: CAISYSGDGHTDTQYF.

This clone showed up just a few times. V gene TRBV28 combines with J gene TRBJ1-5; D possibly corresponds to TRBD1 (5 bases). V shed 3 bases and J shed 0 bases, with 12 bases lying between them. The length of the CDR3 is 16 residues. Germline V CDR1 and CDR2: MDHEN, SYDVKM. The CDR3 DNA reads TGTGCCAGCAGTTTCCCGACAGAGTATAGCAATCAGCCCCAGCATTTT. Amino acid sequence: CASSFPTEYSNQPQHF.

This clone has a single count. The CDR3 spells CASSSTRHWQTQYF. The CDR3 nucleotides read TGTGCCAGCAGCTCGACCCGCCATTGGCAGACCCAGTACTTC. The J gene is TRBJ2-5, the V gene TRBV7-9; the D is unclear. The germline V gene has CDR1 SEHNR and CDR2 FQNEAQ (reference sequence). V was cut by 4 bases and J by 6 bases, with 15 bases left in between. This CDR3 has 14 residues.

V is TRBV28 and J is TRBJ2-7; possible D gene TRBD2, 6 bases. This CDR3 is 13 amino acids long. V lost 2 bases and J 7 bases, leaving 12 bases between the germline ends. Looked up from germline, CDR1 is MDHEN and CDR2 is SYDVKM. CDR3 sequence reads: CASSLGLAREQYF. The CDR3 coding sequence is TGTGCCAGCAGTTTAGGGCTAGCGAGAGAGCAGTACTTC.

The chain combines TRBV6-5 with TRBJ1-4, with TRBD1 as a possible D gene (5 bases). The germline gives CDR1 MNHEY, CDR2 SVGAGI. There are 14 residues in the CDR3. V dropped 7 bases and J dropped 4 bases, with 13 bases sitting between them. DNA of the CDR3: TGTGCCAGCAAGGTCGGGGGGTTTAATGAAAAACTGTTTTTT. Its protein product is CASKVGGFNEKLFF.

V usage is TRBV7-2 and J usage is TRBJ2-3; no firm D call. Germline V gene lookup returns CDR1 SGHTA and CDR2 FQGNSA. Trimming removed 4 bases from V and 7 bases from J, with 6 bases in between. The CDR3 length is 11 residues. The CDR3 here is CASSSRYTQYF. The CDR3 nucleotides are TGTGCCAGCAGCTCCCGTTATACGCAGTATTTT. Variable domain in full (rest from reference TRBV7-2 and TRBJ2-3): GAGVSQSPSNKVTEKGKDVELRCDPISGHTALYWYRQSLGQGLEFLIYFQGNSAPDKSGLPSDRFSAERTGGSVSTLTIQRTQQEDSAVYLCASSSRYTQYFGPGTRLTVL.

This clone showed up just a few times. J is TRBJ1-4 and V is TRBV30; D remains unclear. Trimming left V 2 bases short and J 4 bases short, with 14 bases between. Germline V gene sequence: CDR1 GTSNPN, CDR2 SVGIG (reference sequence). The CDR3 sequence is 15 residues long. CDR3 sequence reads: CAWSRRAGRNEKLFF. The CDR3, as DNA: TGTGCCTGGAGTAGGCGCGCAGGTCGTAATGAAAAACTGTTTTTT.

The chain recombines TRBV5-6 with TRBJ2-5; no reliable D call. Germline V CDR1 and CDR2: SGHDT, YYEEEE. This CDR3 region has 11 residues. Trimming removed 2 bases at V and 2 bases at J, with 1 base between. The CDR3 nucleotides read TGTGCCAGCAGCTTTCAAGAGACCCAGTACTTC. It yields the protein CASSFQETQYF.

This chain uses TRBV5-1 with TRBJ2-1; TRBD1 or TRBD2 may be the D gene (5 bases each). Germline V gene data show CDR1 as SGHRS and CDR2 as YFSETQ. The CDR3 contains 14 residues. V was cut by 4 bases and J by 9 bases, with 17 bases left in between. CDR3 DNA sequence: TGCGCCAGCAGCGGTGGGGGAAAGCTGGGTGAGCAGTTCTTC. The encoded protein is CASSGGGKLGEQFF.

This chain connects TRBV5-1 to TRBJ2-1, with 8 nucleotides matching TRBD2. CDR1 SGHRS and CDR2 YFSETQ come from the germline V gene. This CDR3 region has 15 residues. Trimming cost V 5 bases and J 0 bases; bases outside gene matches: 4. CDR3: CASRRAGDSYNEQFF. The DNA of the CDR3 is TGCGCCAGCAGAAGAGCGGGGGACTCCTACAATGAGCAGTTCTTC.

The chain couples TRBV15 to TRBJ2-5, with D possibly matching TRBD1 (6 bases). Trimming shortened V by 1 base and J by 4 bases, and 10 bases separated the two germline ends. Germline V lookup: CDR1 LNHNV, CDR2 YYDKDF (reference sequence). The length of the CDR3 is 14 residues. The CDR3 here is CATSRGTVGETQYF. CDR3 sequence (DNA): TGTGCCACCAGCAGAGGGACAGTGGGAGAGACCCAGTACTTC.

The gene calls are TRBV23-1 and TRBJ1-4; D not resolved. TRBV23-1 is an ORF, with its function uncertain. This CDR3 is built from 17 residues. V was clipped by 6 bases and J by 0 bases, with 17 bases between them. The CDR3 loop reads CASRPKPSVATNEKLFF. The CDR3 nucleotides are TGCGCCAGCAGGCCTAAGCCATCGGTAGCAACTAATGAAAAACTGTTTTTT.

The CDR3 DNA sequence: TGTGCCAGCAGCTTACTCAATCAGCCCCAGCATTTT. Protein: CASSLLNQPQHF. The chain is built from TRBV7-9 and TRBJ1-5, with no clear D. This CDR3 has 12 residues. Per the germline V gene, CDR1 is SEHNR and CDR2 is FQNEAQ (reference sequence). The ends were cut back, 2 bases at V and 3 bases at J, with 2 bases in the middle.

This clone was counted once. CDR3: CASSTRTSVRQTQYF. CDR3 in DNA: TGTGCCAGCAGCACCAGGACTAGCGTGCGGCAGACCCAGTACTTC. The rearrangement uses TRBV5-6 and TRBJ2-5; TRBD2 aligns across 9 bases. Germline CDR1 is SGHDT and CDR2 is YYEEEE. The CDR3 sequence is 15 residues long. Germline trimming cut 4 bases from V and 6 bases from J; bases unmatched to any gene: 10.

This clone was detected only once. The rearrangement links TRBV28 to TRBJ2-7; D is unclear. The germline V gene has CDR1 MDHEN and CDR2 SYDVKM. The CDR3 consists of 13 residues. V was shortened by 3 bases and J by 4 bases, with 10 bases between the two germline ends. CDR3 in DNA: TGTGCCAGCAGTTTCGAGAATGATTACGAGCAGTACTTC. This codes for CASSFENDYEQYF.

The CDR3 DNA sequence: TGTGCCAGCAGCCAAATACAGGGGGCGCGAGGTTCAGACACCATATATTTT. This gives the protein CASSQIQGARGSDTIYF. The chain combines TRBV4-2 with TRBJ1-3; 9 bases align to TRBD1. Germline loops: CDR1 LGHNA, CDR2 YNFKEQ. V gave up 2 bases and J gave up 8 bases; unmatched junction bases: 13. CDR3 length equals 17 residues.

V is TRBV9 and J is TRBJ1-2, with TRBD1 as a possible D gene (6 bases). This CDR3 is 13 amino acids long. Trimming took 3 bases from V and 7 from J, leaving 13 bases between them. Germline V gives CDR1 SGDLS, CDR2 YYNGEE. The CDR3 nucleotides read TGTGCCAGCAGCGCAGACAGGTCTAGTGGCTACACCTTC. It is translated as CASSADRSSGYTF.

The rearrangement uses TRBV10-3 and TRBJ2-1; 8 bases map to TRBD1. The CDR3 covers 16 residues. The germline CDR1 and CDR2 sequences are ENHRY and SYGVKD. V lost 3 bases to trimming and J lost 4 bases; unmatched junction nucleotides: 8. The CDR3 sequence: CAISEGGQGWYNEQFF. The CDR3 DNA is TGTGCCATCAGTGAAGGCGGACAGGGCTGGTACAATGAGCAGTTCTTC.

The chain joins TRBV7-2 to TRBJ1-6; 7 nucleotides line up with TRBD1. The J segment lost 7 bases and the V segment lost 3 bases, leaving 9 bases of the junction unmatched. CDR1 and CDR2 from the germline V gene are SGHTA and FQGNSA. The CDR3 length is 16 residues. The CDR3 protein is CASSFAQGRANSPLHF. The CDR3, as DNA: TGTGCCAGCAGCTTCGCACAGGGGAGGGCGAATTCACCCCTCCACTTT. The whole variable domain, remainder taken from reference TRBV7-2 and TRBJ1-6, is GAGVSQSPSNKVTEKGKDVELRCDPISGHTALYWYRQSLGQGLEFLIYFQGNSAPDKSGLPSDRFSAERTGGSVSTLTIQRTQQEDSAVYLCASSFAQGRANSPLHFGNGTRLTVT.

This chain links TRBV5-5 with TRBJ1-2, with TRBD1 matching 7 bases. Germline lookup yields CDR1 SGHKS and CDR2 YYEKEE (reference sequence). V dropped 5 bases and J dropped 2; count of bases not matched to a gene: 6. The CDR3 spans 14 residues. CDR3 loop: CASRWGTANYGYTF. For the CDR3, the DNA is TGTGCCAGCAGGTGGGGGACAGCAAACTATGGCTACACCTTC. The full variable domain, its missing parts supplied by reference TRBV5-5 and TRBJ1-2, is DAGVTQSPTHLIKTRGQQVTLRCSPISGHKSVSWYQQVLGQGPQFIFQYYEKEERGRGNFPDRFSARQFPNYSSELNVNALLLGDSALYLCASRWGTANYGYTFGSGTRLTVV.

The rearrangement uses TRBV11-3 and TRBJ2-2, with TRBD1 as a possible D gene (5 bases). Germline CDR1 is SGHNT and CDR2 is YENEEA. The CDR3 consists of 15 residues. The V end lost 2 bases, the J end lost 6 bases, and 13 bases lay between the germline ends. In DNA form, the CDR3 reads TGTGCCAGCAGCTTAACCCAGGGATGGCCCGGGGAGCTGTTTTTT. Protein sequence: CASSLTQGWPGELFF.

J is TRBJ2-2 and V is TRBV18; D is perhaps TRBD1 (5 bases). The V gene lost 3 bases and the J gene lost 4 bases, with 15 bases spanning the gap. CDR3 size: 16 residues. Looked up from germline, CDR1 is KGHSH and CDR2 is LQKENI. The CDR3 sequence is CASSPNHVTVTGELFF. In DNA, the CDR3 is TGTGCCAGCTCACCGAACCATGTGACAGTCACCGGGGAGCTGTTTTTT.

The rearrangement joins TRBV18 to TRBJ2-7; TRBD1 matches at 10 bases. This CDR3 is built from 14 residues. The V gene end was trimmed by 6 bases and the J gene end by 3 bases; junction bases not matched to a gene: 5. Germline loops: CDR1 KGHSH, CDR2 LQKENI. DNA for the CDR3: TGTGCCAGCTCCACCGGGACAGGGGACTACGAGCAGTACTTC. It translates to CASSTGTGDYEQYF.

CDR3 nucleotide sequence: TGTGCCAGCAGCGTGTATCCGCAGGCTGGCTACACCTTC. As protein: CASSVYPQAGYTF. The V and J genes are TRBV9 and TRBJ1-2, with D hard to call. Deletions cut 2 bases from V and 7 bases from J, with 12 bases between. The germline V gene encodes CDR1 SGDLS and CDR2 YYNGEE. The CDR3 runs 13 residues.

The chain recombines TRBV28 with TRBJ1-1, with 12 bases aligning to TRBD1. CDR1 is MDHEN and CDR2 is SYDVKM in the germline V gene. This CDR3 region has 16 residues. V lost 4 bases, J lost 5 bases, and 8 bases stayed unmatched. The CDR3 DNA reads TGTGCCAGCAGTTACCCGGGACAGGGGGCGAGGACTGAAGCTTTCTTT. Translating gives CASSYPGQGARTEAFF.

This chain links TRBV6-5 with TRBJ2-6, with D hard to call. In germline, CDR1 is MNHEY, CDR2 SVGAGI. V lost 8 bases, J lost 0 bases, and 11 bases lay in between. The CDR3 consists of 15 residues. The CDR3 here is CASGFQNSGANVLTF. The CDR3 DNA sequence: TGTGCCAGCGGTTTTCAGAACTCTGGGGCCAACGTCCTGACTTTC.